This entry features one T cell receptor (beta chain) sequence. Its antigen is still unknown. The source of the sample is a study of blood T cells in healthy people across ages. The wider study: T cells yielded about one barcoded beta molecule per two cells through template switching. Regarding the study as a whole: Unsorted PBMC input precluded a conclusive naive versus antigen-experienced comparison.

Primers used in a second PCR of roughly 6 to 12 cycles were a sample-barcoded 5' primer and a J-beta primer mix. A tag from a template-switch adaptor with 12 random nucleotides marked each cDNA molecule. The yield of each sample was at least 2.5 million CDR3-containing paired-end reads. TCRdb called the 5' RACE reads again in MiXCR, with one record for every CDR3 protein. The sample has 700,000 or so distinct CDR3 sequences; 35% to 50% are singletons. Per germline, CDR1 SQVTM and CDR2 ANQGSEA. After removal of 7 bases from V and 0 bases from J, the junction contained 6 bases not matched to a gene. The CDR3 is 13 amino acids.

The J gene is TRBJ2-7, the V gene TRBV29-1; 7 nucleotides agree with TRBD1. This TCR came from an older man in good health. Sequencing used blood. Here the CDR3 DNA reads TGCAGCGCGACAGGGCTTAGCTCCTACGAGCAGTACTTC. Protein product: CSATGLSSYEQYF.